This T cell receptor beta chain was observed in a study of T cell responses to AZD1222 COVID-19 vaccine. Assay used: immunoSEQ multiplex PCR; TCRdb lists only in-frame clones, some missing. The sample includes about 190,000 clones, 94% of them seen just once. The trim removed 7 bases at V and 6 bases at J, leaving 6 bases unmatched. Germline-derived CDR1 and CDR2 are SNHLY and FYNNEI. This CDR3 is built from 13 residues. The chain uses TRBV2 and TRBJ1-1, with TRBD1 identical over 9 bases. The sample was peripheral blood, taken on day 0 of AZD1222 vaccination. This sequence originates from an adult in good health. As DNA, the CDR3 is TGTGCCAGCACCCGGGACAGGGTTGCTGAAGCTTTCTTT. Translating gives CASTRDRVAEAFF. The full variable domain, with the rest looked up from reference TRBV2 and TRBJ1-1, is EPEVTQTPSHQVTQMGQEVILRCVPISNHLYFYWYRQILGQKVEFLVSFYNNEISEKSEIFDDQFSVERPDGSNFTLKIRSTKLEDSAMYFCASTRDRVAEAFFGQGTRLTVV.